A selection of T cell receptor beta chains follows, all from one sample in a study of blood T cells in healthy people across ages. TCRdb re-analysed the 5' RACE reads in MiXCR, keeping a single row per CDR3 protein. The sample yields about 1.7 million distinct CDR3 sequences, roughly 27% seen once. The sequenced sample was blood. These receptors were obtained from a woman between 25 and 40 years old in good health. Each CDR3 is given with its conserved first and last residue. D genes are given only for firm matches. Size is stated for part of the rows, as once, few or many counts, or as a class when the clone is expanded.

CDR3 DNA	CDR3 protein	D gene	V gene	CDR3 length	J gene	clone size
TGCAGTGCTAGAGAGATGCAGGCCTCTGCAGATACGCAGTATTTT	CSAREMQASADTQYF	NA	TRBV20-1	15	TRBJ2-3	NA
TGCAGCGTTGGAGACTCGATGAACACTGAAGCTTTCTTT	CSVGDSMNTEAFF	NA	TRBV29-1	13	TRBJ1-1	few
TGTGCCAGCTCACCCTCGGGGGGACAAGAGCAGTTCTTC	CASSPSGGQEQFF	NA	TRBV18	13	TRBJ2-1	NA
TGTGCCAGCAGTTACTCGAGGGCTAGCGGGACTTCCTACGAGCAGTACTTC	CASSYSRASGTSYEQYF	TRBD2	TRBV6-6	17	TRBJ2-7	many
TGTGCCAGCAGTTCTCCGTCGGTTTTCAGGGGCGCCACTTCCTTCTACAATGAGCAGTTCTTC	CASSSPSVFRGATSFYNEQFF	NA	TRBV28	21	TRBJ2-1	few
TGCAGCGTTGATGCGGTAGGGCTCTATGAGCAGTTCTTC	CSVDAVGLYEQFF	NA	TRBV29-1	13	TRBJ2-1	few
TGCGCCAGCAGCTTGCGCGCTCGTGGGGAGACCCAGTACTTC	CASSLRARGETQYF	NA	TRBV5-1	14	TRBJ2-5	few
TGTGCCAGCAGTCCTCAAGGGGCTAGCGGGGTACTAAATACGCAGTATTTT	CASSPQGASGVLNTQYF	TRBD2	TRBV9	17	TRBJ2-3	few
TGTGCCAGCAGCTTACACCCTAGCCAAGAGACCCAGTACTTC	CASSLHPSQETQYF	NA	TRBV11-2	14	TRBJ2-5	NA
TGTGCCAGCAGCCGATCGGGGTTGGCTAATGAAAAACTGTTTTTT	CASSRSGLANEKLFF	NA	TRBV7-3	15	TRBJ1-4	few
TGTGCCCGCTCGGACGGACTAGCCAAAAACATTCAGTACTTC	CARSDGLAKNIQYF	NA	TRBV28	14	TRBJ2-4	NA
TGTGCCAGCAGCGACCAGGGAAGATGGGAGACCCAGTACTTC	CASSDQGRWETQYF	NA	TRBV5-6	14	TRBJ2-5	few
TGCAGTGCCCAGGAGTCCTACGAGCAGTACTTC	CSAQESYEQYF	NA	TRBV20-1	11	TRBJ2-7	many
TGCGCCAGCAGCCAAGCGCGGACAGGGGCAGGTTATGGCTACACCTTC	CASSQARTGAGYGYTF	TRBD1	TRBV4-3	16	TRBJ1-2	many